This TCR beta chain was sequenced for a study of regulatory T cells in long-lasting Graves disease. Unmatched junction bases numbered 3, after V lost 8 bases and J lost 4 bases. The CDR3 runs 13 residues. Per the germline V gene, CDR1 is LNHNV and CDR2 is YYDKDF (reference sequence). The authors built TCR beta libraries using iRepertoire HTBI primers and Arm-PCR of CDR3 regions. TCRdb redid the calling of the multiplex PCR reads with MiXCR, one entry per CDR3 protein. Of 400,000 or so distinct CDR3 sequences listed, more than 20% are singletons. Noted time point: persistent/refractory GD, antithyroid drugs over 5 years with positive TRAb. TCR sequences were obtained from RNA taken from PBMCs. This clonotype was counted between two and nine times.

The V and J genes are TRBV15 and TRBJ1-2; TRBD1 aligns across 11 bases. The starting material was peripheral blood mononuclear cells (PBMCs), obtained when the disease was refractory, from a patient treated with antithyroid drugs. The origin of this receptor is a female donor with Graves disease. DNA of the CDR3: TGTGCCACCCGGGACAGGGGGTCCTATGGCTACACCTTC. It translates to CATRDRGSYGYTF.